The next 30 T cell receptor beta chains were all read from a single sample in a study of shared clonotypes between healthy human individuals. Data came from immunoSEQ multiplex PCR; TCRdb stores just in-frame clones and leaves some out. The top ten hold roughly 0.13% of the sample, which has some 2,100,000 clones, approximately 96% seen once. The sequenced material came from naive CD4+ T cells sorted from blood. The subset here: CD45RA+ positively selected. These receptor sequences come from a man between 18 and 29 years old in good health.

The V gene is TRBV27, the J gene TRBJ2-1; possibly TRBD1 for D (6 bases). Germline values: CDR1 MNHEY, CDR2 SMNVEV (reference sequence). CDR3 length equals 14 residues. The ends were cut back, 4 bases at V and 7 bases at J, with 14 bases in the middle. The CDR3 DNA follows: TGTGCCAGCAGTTGGGTGGGGGCCGGGAATGAGCAGTTCTTC. It translates to CASSWVGAGNEQFF.

The chain combines TRBV5-1 with TRBJ2-2; perhaps TRBD1 as D (5 bases). CDR3 length: 15 residues. Trimming took 0 bases from V and 3 from J, leaving 9 bases between them. Germline assignment: CDR1 SGHRS and CDR2 YFSETQ. The CDR3: CASSLVQAYTGELFF. CDR3 nucleotides: TGCGCCAGCAGCTTGGTACAGGCCTACACCGGGGAGCTGTTTTTT.

V and J are TRBV5-1 and TRBJ2-5; D remains unclear. Deletions cut 0 bases from V and 5 bases from J, with 14 bases between. Germline values: CDR1 SGHRS, CDR2 YFSETQ. This CDR3 has 15 amino acids. The CDR3: CASSLDGSLGETQYF. For the CDR3, the DNA is TGCGCCAGCAGCTTGGACGGATCCTTGGGGGAGACCCAGTACTTC.

This clone was recorded once. The same CDR3 arises from other DNA sequences in this sample as well. The V gene is TRBV5-1, the J gene TRBJ1-1; tentatively, D is TRBD1 (5 bases). There are 14 residues in the CDR3. Germline V gene sequence: CDR1 SGHRS, CDR2 YFSETQ. V was shortened by 4 bases and J by 1 base, with 11 bases between the two germline ends. The CDR3: CASSPGTANTEAFF. CDR3 nucleotides: TGCGCCAGCAGCCCGGGGACGGCGAACACTGAAGCTTTCTTT.

The genes are TRBV5-1 and TRBJ1-1, with 7 bases that match TRBD1. After removal of 4 bases from V and 1 base from J, the junction contained 10 bases not matched to a gene. CDR3 length: 16 residues. Per germline, CDR1 SGHRS and CDR2 YFSETQ. Written as DNA, the CDR3 is TGCGCCAGCAGCCCCTACAGGGGCGGGAGGAACACTGAAGCTTTCTTT. Its translation: CASSPYRGGRNTEAFF.

The CDR3 DNA follows: TGTGCCAGCTCACCTCTGACAGGGGATTCACCCCTCCACTTT. It is translated as CASSPLTGDSPLHF. This chain connects TRBV18 to TRBJ1-6, with TRBD1 matching 8 bases. With V trimmed by 3 bases and J by 8 bases, 3 bases remained unmatched. Germline V gene sequence: CDR1 KGHSH, CDR2 LQKENI. The CDR3 contains 14 residues.

On this clone: The junction departs from the called germline gene at one end, perhaps through a read error. The chain is built from TRBV6-5 and TRBJ1-3; D may be TRBD1 (6 bases). The CDR3 extends over 11 amino acids. Germline lookup yields CDR1 MNHEY and CDR2 SVGAGI. The CDR3 loop is CASSFGRQVHF. The DNA for the CDR3 is TGTGCCAGCAGTTTTGGCCGACAGGTGCATTTT.

As DNA, the CDR3 is TGTGCCAGCAGCTCCCAGACAGCTAGTAGGGAGACCCAGTACTTC. Translating it yields CASSSQTASRETQYF. This rearrangement joins TRBV7-2 to TRBJ2-5; D possibly corresponds to TRBD1 (5 bases). The CDR3 is 15 amino acids. V was pared by 4 bases and J by 5 bases, with 17 bases between. Germline CDR1 is SGHTA and CDR2 is FQGNSA.

The V and J genes are TRBV29-1 and TRBJ2-7; perhaps TRBD2 as D (6 bases). CDR1 is SQVTM and CDR2 is ANQGSEA in the germline V gene. The CDR3 has 13 residues. V was shortened by 7 bases and J by 0 bases, with 13 bases between the two germline ends. CDR3 protein: CSARGLVSYEQYF. The CDR3 region has the DNA TGCAGCGCCCGGGGACTGGTCTCCTACGAGCAGTACTTC.

The rearrangement links TRBV6-1 to TRBJ1-2; TRBD1 agrees at 7 bases. Germline V gene sequence: CDR1 MNHNS, CDR2 SASEGT. The CDR3 spans 15 residues. The ends lost 4 bases at V and 2 bases at J; junction bases unmatched: 7. The CDR3: CASSAGQVPNYGYTF. CDR3 DNA sequence: TGTGCCAGCAGTGCCGGACAGGTCCCAAACTATGGCTACACCTTC.

As to this clone: Additional DNA sequences in this sample encode the identical CDR3. The V gene is TRBV10-3, the J gene TRBJ1-4; 8 bases line up with TRBD1. This CDR3 contains 15 residues. Germline V lookup: CDR1 ENHRY, CDR2 SYGVKD. V shed 2 bases, J shed 2 bases, and the junction held 1 base outside the gene matches. The CDR3 bases are TGTGCCATCAGTGAGGCAGGGGGCACTAATGAAAAACTGTTTTTT. Translating gives CAISEAGGTNEKLFF.

The chain joins TRBV7-2 to TRBJ2-3; 16 bases are shared with TRBD2. The CDR3 sequence is 19 residues long. V was clipped by 3 bases and J by 1 base; unmatched bases: 7. Per the germline V gene, CDR1 is SGHTA and CDR2 is FQGNSA. The CDR3 DNA sequence: TGTGCCAGCAGCTTGGGACTAGCGGGAGGGCCGGGCGGCACAGATACGCAGTATTTT. It translates to CASSLGLAGGPGGTDTQYF.

Notes on this clone: Compared with germline, one end of the junction differs, possibly owing to a read error. This chain uses TRBV7-7 with TRBJ2-7; D is uncertain. CDR1 is SSHAT and CDR2 is FNYEAQ in the germline V gene (reference sequence). The CDR3 runs to 14 residues. The CDR3 nucleotides are TGTGCTAGCAGATCCCAATCAAGCTCCTACGAGCAGTACTTC. Residues: CASRSQSSSYEQYF.

The genes are TRBV10-3 and TRBJ2-2; 8 positions agree with TRBD2. This CDR3 has 16 residues. Germline trimming cut 3 bases from V and 5 bases from J; bases unmatched to any gene: 8. The germline V gene has CDR1 ENHRY and CDR2 SYGVKD. CDR3 sequence: CAISDLAGGETGELFF. Here the CDR3 DNA reads TGTGCCATCAGTGATTTGGCGGGGGGAGAAACCGGGGAGCTGTTTTTT.

This chain uses TRBV4-1 with TRBJ1-2; no clear D gene. CDR1 is MGHRA and CDR2 is YSYEKL in the germline V gene. The CDR3 is 15 residues long. The V end was cut by 1 base, the J end by 4 bases, with 13 bases between. CDR3 sequence: CASSQGRIVLYGYTF. CDR3 nucleotide sequence: TGCGCCAGCAGCCAAGGAAGGATCGTACTCTATGGCTACACCTTC.

J is TRBJ1-4 and V is TRBV14; 9 bases match TRBD1. The CDR3 contains 17 residues. After removal of 0 bases from V and 3 bases from J, the junction contained 5 bases not matched to a gene. Germline V CDR1 and CDR2: SGHDN, FVKESK. The CDR3 is CASSQDLGQGPNEKLFF. CDR3 DNA: TGTGCCAGCAGCCAAGATCTGGGACAGGGCCCTAATGAAAAACTGTTTTTT.

The rearrangement uses TRBV30 and TRBJ1-4; 10 bases are shared with TRBD1. The CDR3 length is 17 residues. Germline CDR1 reads GTSNPN; CDR2 reads SVGIG (reference sequence). V shed 3 bases, J shed 7 bases, and the junction held 14 bases outside the gene matches. CDR3 sequence reads: CAWRGTGAVRDGEKLFF. CDR3 bases: TGTGCCTGGAGGGGGACAGGGGCCGTCAGGGATGGTGAAAAACTGTTTTTT.

This clone appeared a single time. The rearrangement links TRBV11-2 to TRBJ2-3; D gene unclear. Between the trimmed V and J ends, which lost 5 bases and 7 bases, there was a span of 13 bases. Germline values: CDR1 SGHAT, CDR2 FQNNGV. The CDR3 totals 13 residues. CDR3 amino acids: CASSPTVLYTQYF. CDR3 coding DNA: TGTGCCAGCAGCCCGACGGTGTTATATACGCAGTATTTT.

V gene TRBV7-3 combines with J gene TRBJ1-1; 7 nucleotides align to TRBD1. Germline V lookup: CDR1 SGHTA, CDR2 FQGTGA. With 3 bases clipped from V and 5 bases from J, the junction kept 3 bases outside the gene matches. The CDR3 is 13 amino acids. The CDR3 reads CASSFRGQTEAFF. The CDR3 DNA is TGTGCCAGCAGCTTTAGGGGGCAAACTGAAGCTTTCTTT.

V gene TRBV5-4 combines with J gene TRBJ1-4; 11 bases are shared with TRBD1. The germline CDR1 and CDR2 sequences are SGHNT and YYREEE (reference sequence). The V gene end was trimmed by 4 bases and the J gene end by 4 bases; junction bases not matched to a gene: 6. The CDR3 consists of 16 residues. The CDR3 loop reads CASSRTGGIGNEKLFF. For the CDR3, the DNA is TGTGCCAGCAGCCGGACAGGGGGCATCGGTAATGAAAAACTGTTTTTT.

The rearrangement uses TRBV5-6 and TRBJ1-6; D is possibly TRBD1 (6 bases). CDR3 length equals 14 residues. Trimming cost V 1 base and J 6 bases, with 8 bases left between them. Germline CDR1 is SGHDT and CDR2 is YYEEEE. The CDR3: CASSLRGANSPLHF. The CDR3 DNA follows: TGTGCCAGCAGCTTGCGGGGGGCTAATTCACCCCTCCACTTT.

The rearrangement joins TRBV7-2 to TRBJ2-5; 15 nucleotides line up with TRBD2. The CDR3 length is 16 residues. J was trimmed by 4 bases and V by 5 bases; bases with no gene match: 5. The germline V gene has CDR1 SGHTA and CDR2 FQGNSA. The chain's CDR3 is CASSRGLAGGAETQYF. In DNA, the CDR3 is TGTGCCAGCAGCCGGGGACTAGCGGGAGGAGCAGAGACCCAGTACTTC.

The chain recombines TRBV7-2 with TRBJ1-5; 10 nucleotides agree with TRBD1. J lost 7 bases, V lost 5 bases, and 8 bases had no gene match. The CDR3 extends over 15 amino acids. Germline CDR1 and CDR2: SGHTA and FQGNSA. The CDR3, as DNA: TGTGCCAGCAGCCCAGAGGGACAGGGGCGCCAGCCCCAGCATTTT. Translation: CASSPEGQGRQPQHF.

With respect to this clone: Other nucleotide sequences from this sample produce the same CDR3. The CDR3, as DNA: TGTGCCATCAGTGAAGGGGGACAGGGGGCCTACGAGCAGTACTTC. It encodes CAISEGGQGAYEQYF. The chain combines TRBV10-3 with TRBJ2-7, with 11 bases fitting TRBD1. Germline lookup yields CDR1 ENHRY and CDR2 SYGVKD. Unmatched junction bases numbered 3, after V lost 3 bases and J lost 2 bases. The CDR3 contains 15 residues.

CDR3 residues: CASTKGANTGELFF. The DNA for the CDR3 is TGTGCCAGTACCAAAGGTGCGAACACCGGGGAGCTGTTTTTT. This chain joins TRBV19 and TRBJ2-2; D is unresolved. With 7 bases removed from V and 0 bases from J, the gap between germline ends came to 9 bases. The germline V gene encodes CDR1 LNHDA and CDR2 SQIVND (reference sequence). This CDR3 has 14 amino acids. Complete variable domain (other parts from reference TRBV19 and TRBJ2-2): DGGITQSPKYLFRKEGQNVTLSCEQNLNHDAMYWYRQDPGQGLRLIYYSQIVNDFQKGDIAEGYSVSREKKESFPLTVTSAQKNPTAFYLCASTKGANTGELFFGEGSRLTVL.

This sequence joins TRBV5-1 and TRBJ1-3; possible D gene TRBD1, 5 bases. CDR3 length: 14 amino acids. V lost 5 bases and J 4 bases, leaving 13 bases between the germline ends. Germline CDR1 is SGHRS and CDR2 is YFSETQ. Here the CDR3 reads CASSIGGTGNTIYF. The CDR3 coding sequence is TGCGCCAGCAGTATTGGGGGAACGGGAAACACCATATATTTT.

The chain uses TRBV27 and TRBJ1-1; D gene unclear. The germline CDR1 and CDR2 sequences are MNHEY and SMNVEV (reference sequence). V was shortened by 5 bases and J by 3 bases, with 13 bases between the two germline ends. The CDR3 consists of 14 residues. The CDR3 region has the DNA TGTGCCAGCAGTCATATTTTAACCCACACTGAAGCTTTCTTT. This translates into CASSHILTHTEAFF.

With regard to this clone: Other DNA sequences of this sample code for an identical CDR3. V usage is TRBV6-5 and J usage is TRBJ2-3; D possibly matches TRBD1 or TRBD2 (6 bases each). The CDR3 has 13 amino acids. Germline loops: CDR1 MNHEY, CDR2 SVGAGI. Trimming stripped 6 bases from V and 1 base from J, with 8 bases between. The CDR3, as DNA: TGTGCCAGCAGGAGGGGGGGCACAGATACGCAGTATTTT. Translation: CASRRGGTDTQYF.

V and J are TRBV6-5 and TRBJ2-3; D is uncertain. V gave up 6 bases and J gave up 4 bases, with 14 bases separating them. The CDR3 extends over 14 amino acids. The germline gives CDR1 MNHEY, CDR2 SVGAGI. CDR3 nucleotide sequence: TGTGCCAGCAGACTCTTTAGGGAATCAGATACGCAGTATTTT. Residues: CASRLFRESDTQYF.

V and J are TRBV4-3 and TRBJ2-1, with 8 bases aligning to TRBD2. The V gene's germline CDR1 is LGHNA and CDR2 YSLEER. CDR3 length: 16 residues. With V trimmed by 3 bases and J by 6 bases, 10 bases remained unmatched. The CDR3 DNA follows: TGCGCCAGCAGCCAGGTCTGGACTAGCATGGGCAATGAGCAGTTCTTC. Translating it yields CASSQVWTSMGNEQFF.